The 21 T cell receptor beta chains below were found in one sample sequenced in a study of cytomegalovirus exposure and HLA in healthy donors. In the PCR, 60 Vbeta and 13 Jbeta primers were used. Sequencing used immunoSEQ multiplex PCR; TCRdb keeps in-frame clones, though not all of them. The data hold tens of thousands of clones, with roughly 90% observed a single time. Sequencing was done on a sample of PBMCs. The receptors shown here come from a woman between 18 and 30 years old in good health and CMV-seronegative.

The chain links TRBV25-1 to TRBJ2-7, with 10 bases fitting TRBD2. Germline V gene sequence: CDR1 MGHDK, CDR2 SYGVNS. The CDR3 covers 15 residues. V was clipped by 5 bases and J by 4 bases; unmatched bases: 8. The CDR3: CASSPQREGVYEQYF. The CDR3 DNA is TGTGCCAGCAGTCCCCAGCGGGAGGGGGTTTACGAGCAGTACTTC.

This chain uses TRBV29-1 with TRBJ1-2; weak D call: TRBD1 (5 bases). CDR1 is SQVTM, CDR2 ANQGSEA, per germline. Trimming removed 4 bases at V and 4 bases at J, with 7 bases between. CDR3 length: 11 residues. CDR3: CSVVRVYGYTF. The CDR3 region has the DNA TGCAGCGTTGTCAGGGTCTATGGCTACACCTTC.

This clone has a handful of counts. The chain links TRBV4-2 to TRBJ2-7; 7 bases fit TRBD1. This CDR3 is built from 15 residues. V lost 4 bases and J lost 1; bases outside the gene matches: 7. CDR1 is LGHNA and CDR2 is YNFKEQ in the germline V gene. CDR3 nucleotides: TGTGCCAGCAGCCCCCAGAGGACAGGATCCTACGAGCAGTACTTC. Its translation: CASSPQRTGSYEQYF.

This clone appeared a few times. The rearrangement links TRBV7-9 to TRBJ2-2, with TRBD2 as a possible D gene (6 bases). The germline V gene has CDR1 SEHNR and CDR2 FQNEAQ (reference sequence). Deletions cut 0 bases from V and 6 bases from J, with 11 bases between. The CDR3 has 15 amino acids. DNA for the CDR3: TGTGCCAGCAGCTTAGCAAGGGACTTCTCCGGGGAGCTGTTTTTT. It translates to CASSLARDFSGELFF.

The rearrangement uses TRBV6-4 and TRBJ2-3, with 9 bases aligning to TRBD2. The germline CDR1 and CDR2 sequences are MRHNA and SNTAGT. The J segment lost 3 bases and the V segment lost 0 bases, leaving 1 base of the junction unmatched. The CDR3 consists of 15 residues. CDR3 in DNA: TGTGCCAGCAGTGACTCGCGGGAGGGGACAGATACGCAGTATTTT. Amino acid sequence: CASSDSREGTDTQYF.

The genes are TRBV12-5 and TRBJ1-2; D unclear. The CDR3 spans 12 residues. Trimming took off 6 bases at V and 8 bases at J, with 13 bases between the two ends. Germline V lookup: CDR1 LGHNT, CDR2 FRNRAP. The CDR3 reads CASGTYGSGYTF. The CDR3 DNA is TGTGCTAGTGGCACCTACGGTTCCGGCTACACCTTC.

The rearrangement links TRBV5-1 to TRBJ2-3; D is perhaps TRBD2 (6 bases). V lost 0 bases and J 4 bases, leaving 15 bases between the germline ends. Per germline, CDR1 SGHRS and CDR2 YFSETQ. The CDR3 consists of 16 residues. The CDR3 spells CASSLDGGIVADTQYF. The CDR3 region has the DNA TGCGCCAGCAGCTTGGATGGAGGGATAGTGGCAGATACGCAGTATTTT.

This clone showed up just once. Relative to the germline gene, one junction end is altered; a read error may explain this. The chain employs TRBV7-9 and TRBJ1-5, with D tentatively TRBD1 (5 bases). Germline V gene sequence: CDR1 SEHNR, CDR2 FQNEAQ (reference sequence). CDR3 size: 12 residues. This CDR3 reads CSSGRDNQPQHF. For the CDR3, the DNA is TGTTCCAGCGGCAGGGACAATCAGCCCCAGCATTTT.

V is TRBV7-2 and J is TRBJ1-5, with a weak D call TRBD1 (5 bases). Germline V gene data show CDR1 as SGHTA and CDR2 as FQGNSA. This CDR3 is built from 15 residues. V was pared by 1 base and J by 5 bases, with 12 bases between. CDR3 DNA: TGTGCCAGCAGCTTAGTATCAGGGCTCCATCAGCCCCAGCATTTT. As protein: CASSLVSGLHQPQHF.

The chain carries TRBV13 and TRBJ2-5; D is perhaps TRBD1 (5 bases). The J call is doubtful: the DNA matches TRBJ2-7 better. The CDR3 has 18 residues. Germline V gives CDR1 PRHDT, CDR2 FYEKMQ (reference sequence). DNA for the CDR3: TGTGCCAGCAGCGAAAGGGGTCGCGGATCGGCTACCTCCTACGAGCAGTACTTC. Translated, it gives CASSERGRGSATSYEQYF.

The chain recombines TRBV6-1 with TRBJ2-4, with 9 bases identical to TRBD1. This CDR3 is 15 amino acids long. Germline assignment: CDR1 MNHNS and CDR2 SASEGT. Trimming removed 6 bases from V and 8 bases from J; junction bases left unmatched: 11. Here the CDR3 DNA reads TGTGCCAGCAGATGGGGACAGGGCTACGAGGACATTCAGTACTTC. Translation: CASRWGQGYEDIQYF.

The chain joins TRBV5-4 to TRBJ1-5; 7 bases are a match to TRBD1. This CDR3 comprises 13 residues. V lost 0 bases, J lost 7 bases, and 1 base stayed unmatched. Germline CDR1 SGHNT, CDR2 YYREEE (reference sequence). CDR3 sequence: CASSLGQGQPQHF. The CDR3 DNA follows: TGTGCCAGCAGCTTGGGACAGGGACAGCCCCAGCATTTT.

Only a few counts were recorded for this clone. The V and J genes are TRBV27 and TRBJ2-7; 9 bases line up with TRBD1. After removal of 5 bases from V and 3 bases from J, the junction contained 11 bases not matched to a gene. The CDR3 runs 16 residues. Germline CDR1 MNHEY, CDR2 SMNVEV (reference sequence). The CDR3 sequence is CASSKRTGQGFYEQYF. The CDR3 nucleotides are TGTGCCAGCAGTAAACGTACGGGACAGGGATTCTACGAGCAGTACTTC.

This clone was detected only once. The chain has TRBV28 and TRBJ2-7, with D perhaps matching TRBD1 (6 bases). The germline CDR1 and CDR2 sequences are MDHEN and SYDVKM. Trimming stripped 10 bases from V and 6 bases from J, with 16 bases between. The CDR3 has 12 residues. CDR3 region: CATVTGTGEQYF. CDR3 nucleotides: TGTGCCACCGTAACAGGGACGGGCGAGCAGTACTTC.

As to this clone: An end of the junction differs from the germline gene, which may be a read error. The chain joins TRBV7-9 to TRBJ2-1; D is ambiguous. Germline CDR1 is SEHNR and CDR2 is FQNEAQ (reference sequence). The CDR3 length is 11 residues. The CDR3 spells CSSSFLNEQFF. The CDR3 DNA follows: TGTTCCAGCAGCTTCCTAAATGAGCAGTTCTTC.

The gene calls are TRBV9 and TRBJ2-3, with no clear D. CDR1 is SGDLS and CDR2 is YYNGEE in the germline V gene. With 1 base removed from V and 2 bases from J, the gap between germline ends came to 2 bases. The CDR3 length is 12 residues. The CDR3 spells CASSVHTDTQYF. In DNA, the CDR3 is TGTGCCAGCAGCGTACACACAGATACGCAGTATTTT.

This chain links TRBV5-5 with TRBJ2-1; 12 bases agree with TRBD2. In germline, CDR1 is SGHKS, CDR2 YYEKEE (reference sequence). The CDR3 contains 15 residues. The J segment lost 7 bases and the V segment lost 2 bases, leaving 4 bases of the junction unmatched. CDR3 bases: TGTGCCAGCAGCTTTCGACTAGCGGGAGCGAATGAGCAGTTCTTC. It specifies CASSFRLAGANEQFF. Variable domain in full (rest from reference TRBV5-5 and TRBJ2-1): DAGVTQSPTHLIKTRGQQVTLRCSPISGHKSVSWYQQVLGQGPQFIFQYYEKEERGRGNFPDRFSARQFPNYSSELNVNALLLGDSALYLCASSFRLAGANEQFFGPGTRLTVL.

This clone has just one count. The chain has TRBV11-2 and TRBJ2-7; TRBD1 agrees at 7 bases. The CDR3 sequence is 13 residues long. The V and J ends lost 5 bases and 3 bases, in that order; junction bases with no gene match: 4. The V gene's germline CDR1 is SGHAT and CDR2 FQNNGV. The CDR3 coding sequence is TGTGCCAGCAGCCTAGGACAGGTCTACGAGCAGTACTTC. It translates to CASSLGQVYEQYF.

The genes are TRBV27 and TRBJ2-1, with TRBD2 identical over 16 bases. The V and J ends lost 7 bases and 4 bases, in that order; junction bases with no gene match: 7. The CDR3 has 17 amino acids. Germline assignment: CDR1 MNHEY and CDR2 SMNVEV (reference sequence). This chain's CDR3 is CASTGLAGGPGYNEQFF. In DNA form, the CDR3 reads TGTGCCAGCACGGGACTAGCGGGAGGGCCAGGGTACAATGAGCAGTTCTTC.

CDR3 in amino acids: CAWRDRGNEQYF. The CDR3 DNA follows: TGTGCCTGGAGGGACAGGGGCAACGAGCAGTACTTC. The V call is TRBV30, the J call TRBJ2-7; 9 bases match TRBD1. CDR3 size: 12 residues. V gave up 3 bases and J gave up 5 bases; unmatched junction bases: 2. The germline CDR1 and CDR2 sequences are GTSNPN and SVGIG (reference sequence).

The V call is TRBV5-1, the J call TRBJ2-1; no clear D. Per germline, CDR1 SGHRS and CDR2 YFSETQ. The CDR3 contains 11 residues. The ends were cut back, 7 bases at V and 4 bases at J, with 6 bases in the middle. CDR3 coding DNA: TGCGCCAGCGCGGAGTACAATGAGCAGTTCTTC. Amino acid sequence: CASAEYNEQFF.